The entry that follows covers one TCR beta chain sequence. Its antigen remains unknown. The data were taken from a study of shared clonotypes between healthy human individuals. Trimming cost V 8 bases and J 2 bases, with 16 bases left between them. CDR3 length: 13 residues. Germline assignment: CDR1 GTSNPN and CDR2 SVGIG (reference sequence). The deep-level immunoSEQ assay was used. For each subset, genomic DNA was distributed in equal portions over several immunoSEQ plates. Method: immunoSEQ multiplex PCR; TCRdb's copy keeps in-frame clones and lacks some. The sample lists about 2.3 million clones, around 90% occurring once. General study results and limits: Shared across a few donors were around 5% of the naive CD4 clonotypes.

The chain recombines TRBV30 with TRBJ2-7; D perhaps matches TRBD1 (6 bases). Material: naive CD4+ T cells from PBMCs. Subset defined: CD45RA+ positively selected. The TCR comes from a man between 18 and 35 years old in good health. Some clones in this sample may be carry-over from other donors' samples. The CDR3 here is CAGAIGQTYEQYF. The DNA for the CDR3 is TGTGCCGGGGCTATCGGACAGACCTACGAGCAGTACTTC.